At least ten counts were recorded for the clone carrying this T cell receptor (beta chain). The data were obtained in a study of regulatory T cells in long-lasting Graves disease. Noted time point: newly diagnosed GD, antithyroid drugs for less than 3 months. PBMC-derived RNA was used for the TCR library. The V end lost 4 bases, the J end lost 7 bases, and 21 bases lay between the germline ends. CDR3 length: 16 amino acids. CDR1 is SGHNT and CDR2 is YYREEE in the germline V gene (reference sequence). Both iRepertoire HTBI primers and Arm-PCR of CDR3 regions were used to build the TCR beta libraries. TCRdb re-analysed the multiplex PCR reads in MiXCR, keeping a single row per CDR3 protein. The table records some 250,000 distinct CDR3 sequences, around 21% of them present only once.

The chain links TRBV5-4 to TRBJ2-1; perhaps D is TRBD1 or TRBD2 (5 bases each). The sequence derives from a female donor with Graves disease. This specimen consisted of peripheral blood mononuclear cells (PBMCs), obtained at new diagnosis, from a patient treated with antithyroid drugs. The CDR3 coding sequence is TGTGCCAGCAGCCCCTTGTTTGGGGGAAAGGGTAATGAGCAGTTCTTC. Residues: CASSPLFGGKGNEQFF.